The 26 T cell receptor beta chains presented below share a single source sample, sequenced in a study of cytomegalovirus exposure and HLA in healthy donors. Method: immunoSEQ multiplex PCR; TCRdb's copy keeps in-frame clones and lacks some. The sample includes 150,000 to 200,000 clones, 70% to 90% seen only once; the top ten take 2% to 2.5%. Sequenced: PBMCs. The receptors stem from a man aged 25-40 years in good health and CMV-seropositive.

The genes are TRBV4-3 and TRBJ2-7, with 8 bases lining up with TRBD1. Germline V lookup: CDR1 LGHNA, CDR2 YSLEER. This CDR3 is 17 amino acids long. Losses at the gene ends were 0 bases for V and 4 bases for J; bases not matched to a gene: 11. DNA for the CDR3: TGCGCCAGCAGCCAAGATCGATTTATGGACAGGGAATACGAGCAGTACTTC. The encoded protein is CASSQDRFMDREYEQYF.

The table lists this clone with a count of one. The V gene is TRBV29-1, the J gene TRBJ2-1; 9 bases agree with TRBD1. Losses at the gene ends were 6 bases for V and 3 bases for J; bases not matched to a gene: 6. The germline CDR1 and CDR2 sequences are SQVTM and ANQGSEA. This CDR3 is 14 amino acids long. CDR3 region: CSVAYRGLYNEQFF. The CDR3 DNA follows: TGCAGCGTCGCCTACAGGGGGCTCTACAATGAGCAGTTCTTC.

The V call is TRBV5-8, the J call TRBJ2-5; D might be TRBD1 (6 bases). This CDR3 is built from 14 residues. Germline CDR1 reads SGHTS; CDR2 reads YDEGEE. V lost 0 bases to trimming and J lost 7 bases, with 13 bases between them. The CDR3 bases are TGTGCCAGCAGCTTGGGGGGACAAAGTGGGACCCAGTACTTC. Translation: CASSLGGQSGTQYF. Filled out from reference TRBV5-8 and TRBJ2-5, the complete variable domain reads EAGVTQSPTHLIKTRGQQATLRCSPISGHTSVYWYQQALGLGLQFLLWYDEGEERNRGNFPPRFSGRQFPNYSSELNVNALELEDSALYLCASSLGGQSGTQYFGPGTRLLVL.

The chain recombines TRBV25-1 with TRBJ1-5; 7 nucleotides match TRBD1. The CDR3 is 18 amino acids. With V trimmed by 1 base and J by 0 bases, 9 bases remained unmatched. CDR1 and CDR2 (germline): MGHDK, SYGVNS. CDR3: CASSECLQTGYSNQPQHF. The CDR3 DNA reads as TGTGCCAGCAGTGAATGCCTCCAGACAGGGTATAGCAATCAGCCCCAGCATTTT.

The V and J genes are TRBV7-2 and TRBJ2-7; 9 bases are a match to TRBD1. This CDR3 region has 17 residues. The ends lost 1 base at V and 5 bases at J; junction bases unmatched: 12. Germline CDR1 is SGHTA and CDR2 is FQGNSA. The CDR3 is CASSLVIMWDRVHEQYF. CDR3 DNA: TGTGCCAGCAGCTTAGTAATTATGTGGGACAGGGTCCACGAGCAGTACTTC.

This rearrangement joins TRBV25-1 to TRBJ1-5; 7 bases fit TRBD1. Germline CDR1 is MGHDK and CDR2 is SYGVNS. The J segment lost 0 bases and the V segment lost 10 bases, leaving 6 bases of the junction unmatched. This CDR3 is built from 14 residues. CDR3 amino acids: CATEDRDSNQPQHF. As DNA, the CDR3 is TGTGCCACCGAAGACAGGGATAGCAATCAGCCCCAGCATTTT. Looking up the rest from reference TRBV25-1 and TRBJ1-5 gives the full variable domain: EADIYQTPRYLVIGTGKKITLECSQTMGHDKMYWYQQDPGMELHLIHYSYGVNSTEKGDLSSESTVSRIRTEHFPLTLESARPSHTSQYLCATEDRDSNQPQHFGDGTRLSIL.

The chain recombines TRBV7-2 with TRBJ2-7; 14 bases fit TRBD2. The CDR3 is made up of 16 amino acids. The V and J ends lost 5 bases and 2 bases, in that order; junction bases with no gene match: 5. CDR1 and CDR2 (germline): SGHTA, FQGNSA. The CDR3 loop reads CASSRGGLAGAYEQYF. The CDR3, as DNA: TGTGCCAGCAGCCGCGGGGGACTAGCGGGGGCCTACGAGCAGTACTTC.

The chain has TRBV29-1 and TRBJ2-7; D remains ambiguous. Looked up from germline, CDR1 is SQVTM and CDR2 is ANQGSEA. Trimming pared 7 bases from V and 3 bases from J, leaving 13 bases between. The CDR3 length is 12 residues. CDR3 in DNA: TGCAGCGGGGCCGGCCTCGGCTACGAGCAGTACTTC. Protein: CSGAGLGYEQYF.

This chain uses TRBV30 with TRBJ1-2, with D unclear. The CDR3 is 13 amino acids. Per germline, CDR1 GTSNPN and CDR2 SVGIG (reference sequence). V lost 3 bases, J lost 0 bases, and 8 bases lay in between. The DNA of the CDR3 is TGTGCCTGGAGGGTACCAGCTAACTATGGCTACACCTTC. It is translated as CAWRVPANYGYTF.

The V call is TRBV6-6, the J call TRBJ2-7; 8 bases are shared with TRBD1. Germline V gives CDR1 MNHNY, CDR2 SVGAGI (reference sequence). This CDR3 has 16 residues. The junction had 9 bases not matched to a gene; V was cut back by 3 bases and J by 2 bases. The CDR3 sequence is CASSYTGTGYPYEQYF. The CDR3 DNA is TGTGCCAGCAGTTATACCGGGACAGGTTACCCCTACGAGCAGTACTTC.

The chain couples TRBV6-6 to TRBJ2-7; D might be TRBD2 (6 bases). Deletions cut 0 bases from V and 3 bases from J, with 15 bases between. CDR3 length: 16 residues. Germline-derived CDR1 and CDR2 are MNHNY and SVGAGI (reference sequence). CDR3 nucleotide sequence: TGTGCCAGCAGTTACTCGGGAGGAGCTGGAAACTACGAGCAGTACTTC. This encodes CASSYSGGAGNYEQYF.

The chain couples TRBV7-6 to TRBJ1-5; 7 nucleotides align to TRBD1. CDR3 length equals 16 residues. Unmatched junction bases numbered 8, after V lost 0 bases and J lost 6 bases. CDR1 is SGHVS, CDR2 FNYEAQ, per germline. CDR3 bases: TGTGCCAGCAGCTTAGCCGCCGCAGGGGACAGTCAGCCCCAGCATTTT. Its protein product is CASSLAAAGDSQPQHF.

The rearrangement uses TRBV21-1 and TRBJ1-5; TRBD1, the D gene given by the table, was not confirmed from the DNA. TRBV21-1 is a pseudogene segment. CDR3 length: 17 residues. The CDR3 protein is CASSKRIPAHRGQPQHF. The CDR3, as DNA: TGTGCCAGCAGCAAGCGGATCCCGGCCCACAGGGGACAGCCCCAGCATTTT.

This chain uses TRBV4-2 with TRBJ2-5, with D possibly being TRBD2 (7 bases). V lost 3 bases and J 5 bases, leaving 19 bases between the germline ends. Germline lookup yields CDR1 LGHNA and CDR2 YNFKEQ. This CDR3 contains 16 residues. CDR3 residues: CASSQKIGGARETQYF. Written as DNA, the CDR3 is TGTGCCAGCAGCCAGAAAATAGGGGGGGCTAGGGAGACCCAGTACTTC.

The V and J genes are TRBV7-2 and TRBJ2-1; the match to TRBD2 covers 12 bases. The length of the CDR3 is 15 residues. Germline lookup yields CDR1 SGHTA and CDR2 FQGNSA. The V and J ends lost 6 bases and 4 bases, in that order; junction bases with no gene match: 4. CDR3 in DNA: TGTGCCAGCAGGCCTAGCGGGGGGGGATACAATGAGCAGTTCTTC. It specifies CASRPSGGGYNEQFF.

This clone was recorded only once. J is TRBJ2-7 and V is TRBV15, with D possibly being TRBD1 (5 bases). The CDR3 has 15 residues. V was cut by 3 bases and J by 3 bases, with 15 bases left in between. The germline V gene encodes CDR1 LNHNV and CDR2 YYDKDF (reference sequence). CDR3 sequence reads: CATSSTRQTNYEQYF. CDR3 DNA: TGTGCCACCAGCAGTACGCGACAGACAAACTACGAGCAGTACTTC. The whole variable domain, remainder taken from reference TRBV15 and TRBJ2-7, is DAMVIQNPRYQVTQFGKPVTLSCSQTLNHNVMYWYQQKSSQAPKLLFHYYDKDFNNEADTPDNFQSRRPNTSFCFLDIRSPGLGDTAMYLCATSSTRQTNYEQYFGPGTRLTVT.

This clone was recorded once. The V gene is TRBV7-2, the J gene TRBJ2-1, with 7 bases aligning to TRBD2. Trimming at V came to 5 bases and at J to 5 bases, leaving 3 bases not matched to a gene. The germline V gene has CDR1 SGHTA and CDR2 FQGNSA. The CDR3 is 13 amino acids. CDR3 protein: CASSTGLDNEQFF. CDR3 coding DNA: TGTGCCAGCAGCACCGGACTAGACAATGAGCAGTTCTTC.

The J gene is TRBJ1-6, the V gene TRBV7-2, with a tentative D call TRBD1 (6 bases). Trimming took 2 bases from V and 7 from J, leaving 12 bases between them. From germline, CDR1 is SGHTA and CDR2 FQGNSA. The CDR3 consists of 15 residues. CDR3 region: CASSLWGGGNSPLHF. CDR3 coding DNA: TGTGCCAGCAGCTTATGGGGGGGCGGAAATTCACCCCTCCACTTT.

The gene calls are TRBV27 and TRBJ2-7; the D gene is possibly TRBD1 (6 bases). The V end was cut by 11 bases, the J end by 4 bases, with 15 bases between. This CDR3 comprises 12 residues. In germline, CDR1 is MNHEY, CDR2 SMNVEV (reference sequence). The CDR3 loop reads CAAGTGWYEQYF. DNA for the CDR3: TGTGCCGCAGGTACAGGGTGGTACGAGCAGTACTTC.

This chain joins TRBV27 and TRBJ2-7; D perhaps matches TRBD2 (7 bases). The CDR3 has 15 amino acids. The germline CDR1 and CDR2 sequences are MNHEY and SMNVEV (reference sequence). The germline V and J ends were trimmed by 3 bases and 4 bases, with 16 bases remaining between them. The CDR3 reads CASSLGSGGPYEQYF. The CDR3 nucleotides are TGTGCCAGCAGTTTGGGGTCGGGGGGCCCTTACGAGCAGTACTTC.

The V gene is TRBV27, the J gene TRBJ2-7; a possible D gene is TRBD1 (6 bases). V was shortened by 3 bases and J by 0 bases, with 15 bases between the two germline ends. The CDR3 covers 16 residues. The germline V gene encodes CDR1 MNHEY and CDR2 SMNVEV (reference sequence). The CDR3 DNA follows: TGTGCCAGCAGTTTCGGGACATCTAAAAGCTCCTACGAGCAGTACTTC. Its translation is CASSFGTSKSSYEQYF.

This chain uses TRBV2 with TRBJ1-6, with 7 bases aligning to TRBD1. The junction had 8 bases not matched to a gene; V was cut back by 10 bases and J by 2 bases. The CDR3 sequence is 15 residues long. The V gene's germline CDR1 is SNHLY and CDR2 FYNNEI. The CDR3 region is CAILTGSAYNSPLHF. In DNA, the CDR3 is TGTGCCATCTTGACAGGGAGCGCCTATAATTCACCCCTCCACTTT.

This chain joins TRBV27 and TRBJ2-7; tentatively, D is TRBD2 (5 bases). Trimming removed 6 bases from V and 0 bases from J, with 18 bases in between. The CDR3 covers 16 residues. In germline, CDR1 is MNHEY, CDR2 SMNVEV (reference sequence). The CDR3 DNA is TGTGCCAGCAGCCGACGCAGTGCTAGCTCCTCCTACGAGCAGTACTTC. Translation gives CASSRRSASSSYEQYF.

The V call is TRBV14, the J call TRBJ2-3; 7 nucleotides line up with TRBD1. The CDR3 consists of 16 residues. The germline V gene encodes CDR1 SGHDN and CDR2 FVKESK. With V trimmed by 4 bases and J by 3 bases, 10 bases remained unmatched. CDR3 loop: CASSPLQGSRTDTQYF. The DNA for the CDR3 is TGTGCCAGCAGCCCGTTACAGGGGAGTAGGACAGATACGCAGTATTTT.

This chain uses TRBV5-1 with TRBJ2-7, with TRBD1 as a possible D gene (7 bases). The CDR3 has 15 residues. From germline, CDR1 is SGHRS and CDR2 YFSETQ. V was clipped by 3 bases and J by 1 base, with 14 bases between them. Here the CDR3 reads CASSSEGGQSYEQYF. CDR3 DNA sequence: TGCGCCAGCAGCTCAGAGGGGGGACAGTCCTACGAGCAGTACTTC.

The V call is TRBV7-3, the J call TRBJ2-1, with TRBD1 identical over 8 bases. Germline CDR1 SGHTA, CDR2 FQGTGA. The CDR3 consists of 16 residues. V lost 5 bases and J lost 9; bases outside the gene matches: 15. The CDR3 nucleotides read TGTGCCAGCAGCCCTCGCGGGACAGGTGCGTCGGGTGAGCAGTTCTTC. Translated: CASSPRGTGASGEQFF.